Presented here are 21 T cell receptor beta chains from one specimen sequenced in a study of cytomegalovirus exposure and HLA in healthy donors. Primers for the PCR totalled 60 Vbeta and 13 Jbeta. Clones were sequenced by immunoSEQ multiplex PCR, and TCRdb holds only the in-frame ones, with some missing. The sample carries 110,000 or so clones, 75% recorded once. Material: PBMCs. These TCRs come from a woman aged 40 to 50 in good health and CMV-seropositive.

This clone was counted a few times. The V call is TRBV30, the J call TRBJ2-7, with 9 positions matching TRBD1. Germline V CDR1 and CDR2: GTSNPN, SVGIG (reference sequence). Trimming removed 3 bases from V and 2 bases from J; junction bases left unmatched: 5. The CDR3 is 14 amino acids. CDR3 sequence (DNA): TGTGCCTGGAGGGGACAGGGTGTCACCTACGAGCAGTACTTC. The encoded protein is CAWRGQGVTYEQYF.

The V and J genes are TRBV5-1 and TRBJ2-7, with 9 bases aligning to TRBD1. V was pared by 3 bases and J by 3 bases, with 7 bases of the junction left unmatched. CDR1 SGHRS and CDR2 YFSETQ come from the germline V gene. The CDR3 contains 15 residues. The CDR3 region is CASSSDGGQGYEQYF. CDR3 DNA: TGCGCCAGCAGCTCCGATGGGGGACAGGGCTACGAGCAGTACTTC. The whole variable domain, filled in from reference TRBV5-1 and TRBJ2-7, reads KAGVTQTPRYLIKTRGQQVTLSCSPISGHRSVSWYQQTPGQGLQFLFEYFSETQRNKGNFPGRFSGRQFSNSRSEMNVSTLELGDSALYLCASSSDGGQGYEQYFGPGTRLTVT.

This rearrangement joins TRBV6-5 to TRBJ2-7; the match to TRBD2 covers 8 bases. The CDR3 runs 15 residues. Germline CDR1 MNHEY, CDR2 SVGAGI. The junction had 11 bases not matched to a gene; V was cut back by 6 bases and J by 4 bases. The CDR3 DNA reads as TGTGCCAGCAGGGTCTCAAGGACGGGGGGGTACGAGCAGTACTTC. Translated, it gives CASRVSRTGGYEQYF.

The V and J genes are TRBV5-4 and TRBJ2-5, with D possibly being TRBD2 (5 bases). Trimming took off 3 bases at V and 11 bases at J, with 20 bases between the two ends. The V gene's germline CDR1 is SGHNT and CDR2 YYREEE (reference sequence). The CDR3 has 14 residues. The CDR3 sequence is CASSSDWGIGEQYF. The DNA of the CDR3 is TGTGCCAGCAGCTCGGACTGGGGTATTGGGGAGCAGTACTTC. Variable domain in full (rest from reference TRBV5-4 and TRBJ2-5): ETGVTQSPTHLIKTRGQQVTLRCSSQSGHNTVSWYQQALGQGPQFIFQYYREEENGRGNFPPRFSGLQFPNYSSELNVNALELDDSALYLCASSSDWGIGEQYFGPGTRLLVL.

The chain links TRBV19 to TRBJ1-5; 8 bases match TRBD1. The J segment lost 5 bases and the V segment lost 5 bases, leaving 5 bases of the junction unmatched. The CDR3 is 14 amino acids. Germline values: CDR1 LNHDA, CDR2 SQIVND (reference sequence). The CDR3 bases are TGTGCCAGTAGTGTAGGACAGGGATATCAGCCCCAGCATTTT. As protein: CASSVGQGYQPQHF.

V is TRBV6-5 and J is TRBJ2-7; D is uncertain. The germline CDR1 and CDR2 sequences are MNHEY and SVGAGI. Trimming cost V 6 bases and J 3 bases, with 12 bases left between them. This CDR3 contains 13 residues. CDR3 sequence (DNA): TGTGCCAGCAGCTCCCCCGCGATCTACGAGCAGTACTTC. This gives the protein CASSSPAIYEQYF.

The genes are TRBV6-1 and TRBJ1-3, with 11 positions matching TRBD1. With V trimmed by 4 bases and J by 4 bases, 15 bases remained unmatched. The CDR3 length is 19 residues. Germline CDR1 is MNHNS and CDR2 is SASEGT. CDR3 sequence reads: CASSAPGQGVRGSGNTIYF. The CDR3 DNA reads as TGTGCCAGCAGTGCACCGGGACAGGGGGTCCGGGGCTCGGGAAACACCATATATTTT.

V gene TRBV4-1 combines with J gene TRBJ2-2, with 13 bases lining up with TRBD2. Germline V gene sequence: CDR1 MGHRA, CDR2 YSYEKL. V lost 1 base to trimming and J lost 1 base; unmatched junction nucleotides: 0. This CDR3 has 17 amino acids. CDR3 protein: CASSQGLAGGNTGELFF. The CDR3, as DNA: TGCGCCAGCAGCCAAGGACTAGCGGGAGGGAACACCGGGGAGCTGTTTTTT.

The chain is built from TRBV7-2 and TRBJ1-5; no firm D call. The CDR3 is 14 residues long. V lost 2 bases and J 2 bases, leaving 7 bases between the germline ends. Looked up from germline, CDR1 is SGHTA and CDR2 is FQGNSA. As DNA, the CDR3 is TGTGCCAGCAGCTTAACTCCGGGCAATCAGCCCCAGCATTTT. Translated: CASSLTPGNQPQHF.

The rearrangement joins TRBV7-2 to TRBJ2-7; 12 nucleotides agree with TRBD2. The CDR3 sequence is 17 residues long. Trimming took 0 bases from V and 6 from J; bases not matched to a gene: 9. The germline gives CDR1 SGHTA, CDR2 FQGNSA. The CDR3 is CASSLAELLAGGREQYF. DNA for the CDR3: TGTGCCAGCAGCTTAGCGGAATTACTAGCGGGAGGTCGCGAGCAGTACTTC.

This chain uses TRBV29-1 with TRBJ2-5; 8 nucleotides match TRBD2. Germline V CDR1 and CDR2: SQVTM, ANQGSEA. The CDR3 is made up of 19 amino acids. The CDR3, as DNA: TGCAGTGCAAATCCTACATTAGCGGGGTTCCGAGGGTTAAAAGAGACCCAGTACTTC. This gives the protein CSANPTLAGFRGLKETQYF. Filled out from reference TRBV29-1 and TRBJ2-5, the complete variable domain reads SAVISQKPSRDICQRGTSLTIQCQVDSQVTMMFWYRQQPGQSLTLIATANQGSEATYESGFVIDKFPISRPNLTFSTLTVSNMSPEDSSIYLCSANPTLAGFRGLKETQYFGPGTRLLVL.

J is TRBJ1-2 and V is TRBV19; D is undetermined. Germline values: CDR1 LNHDA, CDR2 SQIVND (reference sequence). The CDR3 extends over 12 amino acids. V gave up 5 bases and J gave up 5 bases, with 9 bases separating them. The CDR3 DNA follows: TGTGCCAGTAGTCTTTCCCGGTATGGCTACACCTTC. Its translation is CASSLSRYGYTF.

The genes are TRBV10-3 and TRBJ2-3, with 9 bases lining up with TRBD2. The CDR3 runs to 16 residues. V trimming: 0 bases; J trimming: 2 bases; junction bases outside the gene matches: 3. The germline V gene has CDR1 ENHRY and CDR2 SYGVKD. CDR3 nucleotide sequence: TGTGCCATCAGTGAGTCTCTAGCGGGGATCACAGATACGCAGTATTTT. As protein: CAISESLAGITDTQYF.

The chain joins TRBV15 to TRBJ2-5; D might be TRBD1 (6 bases). The V and J ends lost 4 bases and 7 bases respectively, with 13 bases between them. This CDR3 contains 13 residues. Per the germline V gene, CDR1 is LNHNV and CDR2 is YYDKDF (reference sequence). CDR3 sequence reads: CATSTYRVATQYF. The CDR3 DNA reads as TGTGCCACCAGCACCTACAGGGTTGCGACCCAGTACTTC.

This chain joins TRBV9 and TRBJ2-1, with TRBD2 identical over 8 bases. V lost 2 bases to trimming and J lost 2 bases; unmatched junction nucleotides: 3. Germline V lookup: CDR1 SGDLS, CDR2 YYNGEE. The CDR3 is 15 residues long. The CDR3 loop reads CASSVDGGAYNEQFF. For the CDR3, the DNA is TGTGCCAGCAGCGTGGACGGGGGGGCCTACAATGAGCAGTTCTTC.

The chain uses TRBV10-1 and TRBJ1-6; tentative D call: TRBD1 (6 bases). The CDR3 runs 17 residues. The germline V gene has CDR1 WNHNN and CDR2 SYGVQD (reference sequence). V was cut by 6 bases and J by 5 bases, with 20 bases left in between. CDR3 bases: TGCGCCAGCAGGTCTCGACAGGCCTACTGGGATAATTCACCCCTCCACTTT. It is translated as CASRSRQAYWDNSPLHF.

CDR3 coding DNA: TGTGCCAGTAGTATAGATCCCACAGGGGGGAACGAAAAACTGTTTTTT. It specifies CASSIDPTGGNEKLFF. The rearrangement links TRBV19 to TRBJ1-4; 8 bases agree with TRBD1. This CDR3 spans 16 amino acids. Germline loops: CDR1 LNHDA, CDR2 SQIVND (reference sequence). V lost 0 bases, J lost 8 bases, and 8 bases stayed unmatched.

The chain recombines TRBV30 with TRBJ1-1; unclear D gene. Trimming removed 4 bases from V and 2 bases from J, with 8 bases in between. CDR3 length equals 12 residues. Germline V lookup: CDR1 GTSNPN, CDR2 SVGIG (reference sequence). The chain's CDR3 is CAWNEGNTEAFF. The CDR3 bases are TGTGCCTGGAACGAGGGTAACACTGAAGCTTTCTTT.

The chain recombines TRBV13 with TRBJ2-5; 7 bases are a match to TRBD1. The CDR3 spans 15 residues. The V and J ends lost 6 bases and 4 bases, in that order; junction bases with no gene match: 11. The germline gives CDR1 PRHDT, CDR2 FYEKMQ (reference sequence). The CDR3 coding sequence is TGTGCCAGCAGTTCATGGGCAGGGGGACGAGAGACCCAGTACTTC. Protein product: CASSSWAGGRETQYF.

The chain uses TRBV27 and TRBJ1-6; 8 bases agree with TRBD1. CDR1 is MNHEY, CDR2 SMNVEV, per germline (reference sequence). The trim removed 7 bases at V and 8 bases at J, leaving 13 bases unmatched. This CDR3 has 16 amino acids. The CDR3 DNA reads TGTGCCAGCACCGGGACAGGTCTTTCAGGCTATTCACCCCTCCACTTT. It translates to CASTGTGLSGYSPLHF.

The chain couples TRBV4-3 to TRBJ2-7, with TRBD2 identical over 9 bases. This CDR3 spans 15 amino acids. In germline, CDR1 is LGHNA, CDR2 YSLEER. V shed 8 bases and J 2 bases; nucleotides not matched to a gene: 10. CDR3 residues: CASRSGLAGPYEQYF. As DNA, the CDR3 is TGCGCCAGCCGCAGTGGGCTAGCGGGACCCTACGAGCAGTACTTC.